The 20 T cell receptor beta chains presented below share a single source sample, sequenced in a study of blood T cell repertoires in COVID-19. The protocol was immunoSEQ multiplex PCR, while the TCRdb copy is restricted to in-frame clones and leaves out a portion. The sample consists of about half a million clones, roughly nine tenths of them appearing once. The sample taken for sequencing was PBMCs or T cells enriched from blood (not recorded which). The receptors derive from a woman aged 55-70 years who had recovered from COVID-19.

The gene calls are TRBV18 and TRBJ1-1; TRBD1 matches at 8 bases. The CDR3 runs 17 residues. The germline gives CDR1 KGHSH, CDR2 LQKENI. The V and J ends lost 3 bases and 1 base, in that order; junction bases with no gene match: 10. CDR3 region: CASSPGQTGAGNTEAFF. DNA for the CDR3: TGTGCCAGCTCACCGGGGCAGACAGGGGCGGGGAACACTGAAGCTTTCTTT.

The chain recombines TRBV11-3 with TRBJ1-1; D not certain. This CDR3 spans 12 amino acids. Per germline, CDR1 SGHNT and CDR2 YENEEA. Trimming took 1 base from V and 7 from J, leaving 7 bases between them. The chain's CDR3 is CASSLGTVEAFF. CDR3 nucleotide sequence: TGTGCCAGCAGCTTAGGAACGGTTGAAGCTTTCTTT. The full variable domain, its missing parts supplied by reference TRBV11-3 and TRBJ1-1, is EAGVVQSPRYKIIEKKQPVAFWCNPISGHNTLYWYLQNLGQGPELLIRYENEEAVDDSQLPKDRFSAERLKGVDSTLKIQPAELGDSAVYLCASSLGTVEAFFGQGTRLTVV.

The V call is TRBV5-4, the J call TRBJ1-6; D unclear. Germline V CDR1 and CDR2: SGHNT, YYREEE (reference sequence). There are 15 residues in the CDR3. Trimming pared 0 bases from V and 10 bases from J, leaving 14 bases between. The CDR3 DNA is TGTGCCAGCAGCTTGGATGACTCTCCCGGCTCACCCCTCCACTTT. Amino acid sequence: CASSLDDSPGSPLHF.

The V gene is TRBV11-3, the J gene TRBJ2-3, with 7 bases that match TRBD2. This CDR3 region has 17 residues. Germline trimming cut 2 bases from V and 0 bases from J; bases unmatched to any gene: 8. Germline values: CDR1 SGHNT, CDR2 YENEEA. This chain's CDR3 is CASSLLRLAVSTDTQYF. CDR3 coding DNA: TGTGCCAGCAGCTTATTACGCCTAGCGGTTAGCACAGATACGCAGTATTTT.

This clone was seen more than once but under ten times. The sample has other DNA sequences that encode this CDR3 too. V and J are TRBV9 and TRBJ1-3, with a weak D call TRBD1 (6 bases). This CDR3 region has 16 residues. Germline CDR1 is SGDLS and CDR2 is YYNGEE. V dropped 0 bases and J dropped 3 bases, with 13 bases sitting between them. This chain's CDR3 is CASSVGSRGSGNTIYF. The CDR3 DNA is TGTGCCAGCAGCGTAGGGAGCAGGGGTAGTGGAAACACCATATATTTT.

This clone has only a few counts. The genes are TRBV29-1 and TRBJ1-4, with a weak D call TRBD1 (5 bases). The germline V gene has CDR1 SQVTM and CDR2 ANQGSEA. Trimming pared 4 bases from V and 8 bases from J, leaving 14 bases between. The CDR3 has 13 amino acids. The CDR3 spells CSVGGGGREKLFF. The CDR3 bases are TGCAGCGTTGGGGGGGGAGGAAGAGAAAAACTGTTTTTT.

The CDR3 loop reads CASRRRDSPMGDYGYTF. The CDR3 DNA reads as TGCGCCAGTCGCAGACGGGACAGCCCGATGGGGGACTATGGCTACACCTTC. The chain links TRBV5-1 to TRBJ1-2; 7 bases align to TRBD1. After removal of 8 bases from V and 3 bases from J, the junction contained 19 bases not matched to a gene. The CDR3 consists of 17 residues. Germline assignment: CDR1 SGHRS and CDR2 YFSETQ. The variable domain in full, with the rest retrieved from reference TRBV5-1 and TRBJ1-2, is KAGVTQTPRYLIKTRGQQVTLSCSPISGHRSVSWYQQTPGQGLQFLFEYFSETQRNKGNFPGRFSGRQFSNSRSEMNVSTLELGDSALYLCASRRRDSPMGDYGYTFGSGTRLTVV.

This clone was observed many times. The gene calls are TRBV5-1 and TRBJ1-5; D is ambiguous. CDR1 is SGHRS and CDR2 is YFSETQ in the germline V gene. Between the trimmed V and J ends, which lost 2 bases and 5 bases, there was a span of 8 bases. This CDR3 is built from 13 residues. CDR3 sequence (DNA): TGCGCCAGCAGCTTAAACACCGATCAGCCCCAGCATTTT. It yields the protein CASSLNTDQPQHF.

V gene TRBV25-1 combines with J gene TRBJ1-6, with 8 bases that match TRBD1. Losses at the gene ends were 1 base for V and 8 bases for J; bases not matched to a gene: 4. Germline CDR1 MGHDK, CDR2 SYGVNS. The CDR3 covers 15 residues. In DNA, the CDR3 is TGTGCCAGCAGTGAATCACTGACAGGGGATTCACCCCTCCACTTT. This sequence encodes CASSESLTGDSPLHF.

The chain carries TRBV3-1 (or the pseudogene TRBV3-2) and TRBJ1-1; 7 nucleotides line up with TRBD1. The germline CDR1 and CDR2 sequences are LGHDT and YNNKEL (reference sequence). V dropped 4 bases and J dropped 4; count of bases not matched to a gene: 9. The CDR3 loop spans 15 amino acids. The CDR3 protein is CASSRQTGIGTEAFF. In nucleotides, the CDR3 is TGTGCCAGCAGCCGACAGACAGGGATCGGCACTGAAGCTTTCTTT.

The V and J genes are TRBV6-5 and TRBJ2-3; TRBD2 might be the D (6 bases). V gave up 2 bases and J gave up 9 bases, with 12 bases separating them. The CDR3 extends over 13 amino acids. Germline V gives CDR1 MNHEY, CDR2 SVGAGI. The CDR3 region is CASSYTTAGTQYF. The CDR3 DNA is TGTGCCAGCAGTTACACTACGGCGGGGACGCAGTATTTT.

The chain employs TRBV28 and TRBJ1-6; 8 bases fit TRBD1. V was pared by 8 bases and J by 7 bases, with 4 bases of the junction left unmatched. The CDR3 runs 13 residues. Germline CDR1 MDHEN, CDR2 SYDVKM. The CDR3 DNA is TGTGCCAGCTACAGGGGGAGGAATTCACCCCTCCACTTT. It encodes CASYRGRNSPLHF. The entire variable domain, with the rest obtained from reference TRBV28 and TRBJ1-6, is as follows: DVKVTQSSRYLVKRTGEKVFLECVQDMDHENMFWYRQDPGLGLRLIYFSYDVKMKEKGDIPEGYSVSREKKERFSLILESASTNQTSMYLCASYRGRNSPLHFGNGTRLTVT.

V usage is TRBV7-8 and J usage is TRBJ1-1; TRBD1 matches at 8 bases. Losses at the gene ends were 5 bases for V and 3 bases for J; bases not matched to a gene: 11. CDR1 and CDR2 from the germline V gene are SGHVS and FQNEAQ. This CDR3 spans 16 amino acids. The CDR3 loop is CASSPGQVSRYTEAFF. The CDR3 DNA reads TGTGCCAGCAGCCCGGGACAGGTCTCGAGGTACACTGAAGCTTTCTTT.

The chain joins TRBV29-1 to TRBJ2-3; 9 nucleotides match TRBD2. Unmatched junction bases numbered 8, after V lost 5 bases and J lost 2 bases. The CDR3 contains 15 residues. Germline V lookup: CDR1 SQVTM, CDR2 ANQGSEA. CDR3 coding DNA: TGCAGCGTTTATGGAGCGGGGGGTCTCACAGATACGCAGTATTTT. Translating gives CSVYGAGGLTDTQYF.

The CDR3 loop is CASSFGESSYNEQFF. The DNA of the CDR3 is TGCGCCAGCAGCTTTGGGGAGAGCTCCTACAATGAGCAGTTCTTC. The rearrangement joins TRBV5-1 to TRBJ2-1; a weak D match, TRBD2 (5 bases). The V and J ends lost 2 bases and 0 bases respectively, with 9 bases between them. Per the germline V gene, CDR1 is SGHRS and CDR2 is YFSETQ. The CDR3 extends over 15 amino acids. Together with reference TRBV5-1 and TRBJ2-1, the CDR3 gives the full variable domain: KAGVTQTPRYLIKTRGQQVTLSCSPISGHRSVSWYQQTPGQGLQFLFEYFSETQRNKGNFPGRFSGRQFSNSRSEMNVSTLELGDSALYLCASSFGESSYNEQFFGPGTRLTVL.

Only one count was recorded for this clone. The CDR3 nucleotides read TGTGCCAGCAGCTTAGTAGGGGGCTCGGTAGCCAAAAACATTCAGTACTTC. It yields the protein CASSLVGGSVAKNIQYF. The chain couples TRBV7-8 to TRBJ2-4; the match to TRBD1 covers 7 bases. In germline, CDR1 is SGHVS, CDR2 FQNEAQ. V shed 1 base and J 0 bases; nucleotides not matched to a gene: 6. This CDR3 region has 17 residues.

The V call is TRBV9, the J call TRBJ2-3; TRBD2 agrees at 7 bases. Per the germline V gene, CDR1 is SGDLS and CDR2 is YYNGEE. CDR3 length: 16 residues. The V segment lost 0 bases and the J segment 2 bases; nucleotides outside the gene matches: 6. CDR3 amino acids: CASSVGSSGYTDTQYF. DNA of the CDR3: TGTGCCAGCAGCGTAGGTTCTAGCGGTTACACAGATACGCAGTATTTT.

The rearrangement links TRBV6-1 to TRBJ2-7; TRBD1 agrees at 11 bases. This CDR3 has 18 amino acids. Germline trimming cut 1 base from V and 5 bases from J; bases unmatched to any gene: 13. CDR1 and CDR2 from the germline V gene are MNHNS and SASEGT. The CDR3 sequence is CASSEDGRAGTGGNEQYF. CDR3 DNA: TGTGCCAGCAGTGAAGACGGCCGCGCGGGGACAGGGGGTAACGAGCAGTACTTC.

The sample holds one count of this clone. This chain uses TRBV6-5 with TRBJ2-7, with D possibly TRBD2 on 5 matching bases. The V and J ends lost 0 bases and 0 bases respectively, with 12 bases between them. The CDR3 has 16 residues. Germline CDR1 MNHEY, CDR2 SVGAGI. The CDR3 is CASSYSSGFVSYEQYF. As DNA, the CDR3 is TGTGCCAGCAGTTACTCGAGCGGCTTTGTCTCCTACGAGCAGTACTTC.

The J gene is TRBJ2-3, the V gene TRBV24-1, with TRBD1 identical over 9 bases. This CDR3 comprises 14 residues. The V and J ends lost 4 bases and 6 bases, in that order; junction bases with no gene match: 4. In germline, CDR1 is KGHDR, CDR2 SFDVKD. CDR3 nucleotides: TGTGCCACCAGTGAGTGGGACAGGGACGATACGCAGTATTTT. Protein sequence: CATSEWDRDDTQYF.